These T cell receptor beta chains were read from a single sample in a study of blood T cell repertoires in COVID-19. TCRdb's table, derived via immunoSEQ multiplex PCR, lists solely in-frame clones and lacks some. The sample holds 150,000 to 200,000 clones, 80% to 95% seen once. Sequencing was done on a sample of peripheral blood. The receptors derive from a woman aged 55-75 years with COVID-19, enrolled during active disease. Each CDR3 is given with its conserved first and last residue. The D gene is left open where the match is weak. Clone size is given for some rows only: seen once, a few or many times, or a class if the clone is expanded.

j_gene: TRBJ2-1; d_gene: TRBD1; v_gene: TRBV18; abundance: -; CDR3aa: CASSPDRAAYNEQFF; CDR3nt: TGTGCCAGCTCACCCGACAGGGCGGCCTACAATGAGCAGTTCTTC
j_gene: TRBJ1-5; d_gene: -; v_gene: TRBV19; abundance: once; CDR3aa: CASSISPGQFTQPQHF; CDR3nt: TGTGCCAGTAGTATTTCCCCTGGACAGTTCACTCAGCCCCAGCATTTT
j_gene: TRBJ1-2; d_gene: TRBD1; v_gene: TRBV5-4; abundance: -; CDR3aa: CASSQVGTGYGYTF; CDR3nt: TGTGCCAGCAGCCAGGTGGGGACAGGCTATGGCTACACCTTC
j_gene: TRBJ2-7; d_gene: -; v_gene: TRBV12-1; abundance: -; CDR3aa: CASSQGLGVTLRQYF; CDR3nt: TGTGCCAGCAGTCAAGGACTAGGGGTTACTCTTAGGCAGTACTTC
j_gene: TRBJ2-1; d_gene: TRBD2; v_gene: TRBV19; abundance: -; CDR3aa: CASSTADGTSGEGEQFF; CDR3nt: TGTGCCAGTAGTACAGCCGACGGGACTAGCGGGGAGGGTGAGCAGTTCTTC
j_gene: TRBJ2-5; d_gene: TRBD2; v_gene: TRBV4-2; abundance: -; CDR3aa: CASSQDLRTSGGAAETQYF; CDR3nt: TGTGCCAGCAGCCAAGATCTAAGGACTAGCGGGGGGGCGGCAGAGACCCAGTACTTC
j_gene: TRBJ1-5; d_gene: TRBD1; v_gene: TRBV6-5; abundance: -; CDR3aa: CASSPDRVSNQPQHF; CDR3nt: TGTGCCAGCAGTCCGGACAGGGTGAGCAATCAGCCCCAGCATTTT
j_gene: TRBJ1-5; d_gene: -; v_gene: TRBV20-1; abundance: -; CDR3aa: CSASGAGNQPQHF; CDR3nt: TGCAGTGCTAGTGGGGCAGGAAATCAGCCCCAGCATTTT
j_gene: TRBJ1-6; d_gene: -; v_gene: TRBV30; abundance: -; CDR3aa: CAWSPTRGRVRSPLHF; CDR3nt: TGTGCCTGGAGTCCCACCCGAGGCAGGGTGCGATCACCCCTCCACTTT
j_gene: TRBJ1-2; d_gene: -; v_gene: TRBV18; abundance: -; CDR3aa: CASSRDKGFYGYTF; CDR3nt: TGTGCCAGCTCCCGGGACAAGGGTTTCTATGGCTACACCTTC
j_gene: TRBJ2-2; d_gene: TRBD1; v_gene: TRBV6-6; abundance: -; CDR3aa: CASRRQGIVVNTGELFF; CDR3nt: TGTGCCAGCAGACGACAGGGGATTGTGGTAAACACCGGGGAGCTGTTTTTT
j_gene: TRBJ1-4; d_gene: -; v_gene: TRBV7-2; abundance: -; CDR3aa: CASSLGAGREKLFF; CDR3nt: TGTGCCAGCAGCTTAGGGGCAGGCAGGGAAAAACTGTTTTTT
j_gene: TRBJ2-1; d_gene: TRBD2; v_gene: TRBV5-6; abundance: -; CDR3aa: CASSSWLAGVTYNEQFF; CDR3nt: TGTGCCAGCAGCTCCTGGTTAGCGGGGGTCACCTACAATGAGCAGTTCTTC
j_gene: TRBJ1-6; d_gene: -; v_gene: TRBV7-2; abundance: -; CDR3aa: CASSSDSRLSPLHF; CDR3nt: TGTGCCAGCAGCTCGGATAGCCGGCTTTCACCCCTCCACTTT
j_gene: TRBJ2-7; d_gene: -; v_gene: TRBV27; abundance: -; CDR3aa: CASSLASFGGSEQYF; CDR3nt: TGTGCCAGCAGTTTAGCGAGCTTCGGGGGAAGCGAGCAGTACTTC
j_gene: TRBJ1-1; d_gene: -; v_gene: TRBV2; abundance: -; CDR3aa: CASIFTRDTEAFF; CDR3nt: TGTGCCAGCATTTTCACTAGGGACACTGAAGCTTTCTTT